What follows are 5 T cell receptor beta chains derived from one specimen sequenced in a study of patients and donors after allogeneic stem cell transplantation. TCRdb ran MiXCR on the RT-PCR reads and lists one entry per CDR3 protein. The table lists more than 150,000 distinct CDR3 sequences, 35% to 50% of them singletons. The sequenced sample consisted of blood, either unsorted or a sorted T cell fraction (not recorded which). These receptors were collected from a human donor who was either an allogeneic HSCT recipient or a stem cell or donor lymphocyte infusion donor (not recorded which). It is not recorded whose cells these are; they may come from a transplant donor.

This clonotype was seen a handful of times. The chain is built from TRBV15 and TRBJ1-1; 7 bases map to TRBD1. The V segment lost 4 bases and the J segment 2 bases; nucleotides outside the gene matches: 4. The CDR3 sequence is 14 residues long. The germline CDR1 and CDR2 sequences are LNHNV and YYDKDF (reference sequence). The CDR3 region is CATSTRDRNTEAFF. The CDR3 bases are TGTGCCACCAGCACCCGGGACAGAAACACTGAAGCTTTCTTT.

There are a few counts of this clonotype. V is TRBV27 and J is TRBJ1-1; D might be TRBD1 (5 bases). CDR1 and CDR2 from the germline V gene are MNHEY and SMNVEV (reference sequence). Trimming left V 8 bases short and J 8 bases short, with 18 bases between. The CDR3 totals 13 residues. Here the CDR3 reads CASRIVNRQEAFF. The CDR3 region has the DNA TGTGCCAGCCGTATTGTAAACAGGCAAGAAGCTTTCTTT.

This clonotype was found a few times. The chain's CDR3 is CASSFDSPFYNEQFF. The CDR3 region has the DNA TGTGCCAGCAGTTTCGACAGCCCGTTCTACAATGAGCAGTTCTTC. V usage is TRBV12-3 or TRBV12-4 and J usage is TRBJ2-1; possible D gene TRBD1, 5 bases. Deletions cut 3 bases from V and 3 bases from J, with 12 bases between. The CDR3 runs 15 residues.

The V and J genes are TRBV3-1 and TRBJ2-1; D is unclear. V dropped 0 bases and J dropped 5 bases, with 11 bases sitting between them. Germline V gene lookup returns CDR1 LGHDT and CDR2 YNNKEL (reference sequence). There are 15 residues in the CDR3. In DNA, the CDR3 is TGTGCCAGCAGCCAAGATCCTACCGCTAACAATGAGCAGTTCTTC. It specifies CASSQDPTANNEQFF.

This chain joins TRBV4-2 and TRBJ1-6, with D hard to call. The V gene lost 5 bases and the J gene lost 9 bases, with 8 bases spanning the gap. CDR3 length: 12 residues. The V gene's germline CDR1 is LGHNA and CDR2 YNFKEQ. The CDR3 DNA reads TGTGCCAGCAGCGTCGGGGTTTCACCCCTCCACTTT. Its protein is CASSVGVSPLHF.